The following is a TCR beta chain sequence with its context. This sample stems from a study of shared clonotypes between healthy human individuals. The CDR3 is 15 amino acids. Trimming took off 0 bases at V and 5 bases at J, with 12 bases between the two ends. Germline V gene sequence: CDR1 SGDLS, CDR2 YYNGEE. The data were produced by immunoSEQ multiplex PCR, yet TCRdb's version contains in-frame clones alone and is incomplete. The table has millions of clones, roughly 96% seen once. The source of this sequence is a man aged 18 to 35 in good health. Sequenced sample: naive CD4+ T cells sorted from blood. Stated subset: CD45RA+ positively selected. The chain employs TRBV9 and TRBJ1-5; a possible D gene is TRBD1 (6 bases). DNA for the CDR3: TGTGCCAGCAGCGTAGAGGGGGGATACGATCAGCCCCAGCATTTT. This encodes CASSVEGGYDQPQHF.